The clone carrying this TCR beta chain turned up a few times. Its antigen is currently unknown. The data belong to a study of cytomegalovirus exposure and HLA in healthy donors. Study-wide findings and caveats: At a 0.05 false discovery rate, a later analysis found 16,951 TCR beta sequences to be associated with HLA alleles. Compared with the roughly 670-donor mean, an Asian-associated ancestry cluster reportedly had fewer N-insertions, according to a later analysis.

PCR employed 60 Vbeta and 13 Jbeta primers. Profiling relied on immunoSEQ multiplex PCR, and the TCRdb table lists in-frame clones only, not all of them. Counted here are about 150,000 clones, over 80% occurring once; the ten biggest clones make up 1.5% to 1.7%. Trimming took 3 bases from V and 0 from J, leaving 9 bases between them. There are 15 residues in the CDR3. The germline V gene encodes CDR1 SGDLS and CDR2 YYNGEE. The receptor's source is a woman aged 18-29 years in good health and CMV-seronegative. The chain has TRBV9 and TRBJ2-2; D may be TRBD2 (6 bases). Sequencing used PBMCs. In DNA, the CDR3 is TGTGCCAGCAGCGCCGGGGGATCGAACACCGGGGAGCTGTTTTTT. Protein sequence: CASSAGGSNTGELFF.